The next 27 T cell receptor beta chains were all read from a single sample in a study of T cell responses to AZD1222 COVID-19 vaccine. Produced via immunoSEQ multiplex PCR; TCRdb's table is partial and in-frame only. The sample holds about 110,000 clones, roughly nine tenths seen once. Specimen: peripheral blood, collected on day 0 of AZD1222 vaccination. These receptors originate from an adult in good health.

The gene calls are TRBV30 and TRBJ2-2; D is unclear. Trimming stripped 1 base from V and 6 bases from J, with 12 bases between. The CDR3 has 14 amino acids. Per the germline V gene, CDR1 is GTSNPN and CDR2 is SVGIG (reference sequence). The CDR3 protein is CAWSALGDAGELFF. The CDR3 coding sequence is TGTGCCTGGAGTGCCCTCGGCGATGCCGGGGAGCTGTTTTTT.

This clone was found once. The rearrangement uses TRBV4-3 and TRBJ1-1; possibly TRBD1 for D (5 bases). The CDR3 totals 16 residues. Germline V gene sequence: CDR1 LGHNA, CDR2 YSLEER. With 1 base removed from V and 2 bases from J, the gap between germline ends came to 14 bases. CDR3 residues: CASSQGVPGPNTEAFF. The CDR3 DNA is TGCGCCAGCAGCCAAGGGGTTCCGGGACCTAACACTGAAGCTTTCTTT.

The CDR3 region has the DNA TGTGCCAGCAGTCCCTTGGCGAGGAGGAATGAAAAACTGTTTTTT. It yields the protein CASSPLARRNEKLFF. The rearrangement links TRBV28 to TRBJ1-4; no reliable D call. V lost 5 bases and J 5 bases, leaving 15 bases between the germline ends. This CDR3 spans 15 amino acids. CDR1 is MDHEN, CDR2 SYDVKM, per germline.

The chain has TRBV7-9 and TRBJ2-2, with TRBD2 matching 14 bases. The CDR3 consists of 19 residues. Germline CDR1 reads SEHNR; CDR2 reads FQNEAQ (reference sequence). V lost 5 bases, J lost 1 base, and 9 bases stayed unmatched. Here the CDR3 reads CASSRSRGLAGVNTGELFF. The DNA of the CDR3 is TGTGCCAGCAGCCGAAGCCGGGGACTAGCGGGGGTGAACACCGGGGAGCTGTTTTTT.

J is TRBJ2-3 and V is TRBV2; D is unresolved. V lost 2 bases and J lost 1, with 10 bases in between. The CDR3 has 15 amino acids. Per the germline V gene, CDR1 is SNHLY and CDR2 is FYNNEI. The CDR3 sequence: CASSEPLSGTDTQYF. CDR3 sequence (DNA): TGTGCCAGCAGTGAACCCCTCTCAGGCACAGATACGCAGTATTTT.

The CDR3 DNA reads as TGTGCCAGCAGACAACACAGCTCCTACGAGCAGTACTTC. Its translation: CASRQHSSYEQYF. This sequence joins TRBV28 and TRBJ2-7; D uncertain. The CDR3 runs to 13 residues. The germline V gene has CDR1 MDHEN and CDR2 SYDVKM. V lost 6 bases and J lost 0, with 9 bases in between.

This clone has a handful of counts. The V call is TRBV10-3, the J call TRBJ2-1; D assignment may be TRBD1 or TRBD2 (5 bases each). The V gene lost 11 bases and the J gene lost 3 bases, with 11 bases spanning the gap. The CDR3 is made up of 12 amino acids. Per the germline V gene, CDR1 is ENHRY and CDR2 is SYGVKD. CDR3 sequence reads: CAGGRNYNEQFF. Written as DNA, the CDR3 is TGTGCCGGGGGACGGAACTACAATGAGCAGTTCTTC.

The chain recombines TRBV2 with TRBJ2-3; 11 positions match TRBD2. This CDR3 has 15 amino acids. CDR1 and CDR2 from the germline V gene are SNHLY and FYNNEI. The junction had 8 bases not matched to a gene; V was cut back by 6 bases and J by 6 bases. The CDR3 region is CASSLAGGRRDTQYF. The CDR3 DNA sequence: TGTGCCAGCAGCTTAGCGGGAGGGAGGCGGGATACGCAGTATTTT.

The table lists this clone with a few counts. The genes are TRBV6-5 and TRBJ2-5; D is tentatively TRBD1 or TRBD2 (5 bases each). The CDR3 contains 15 residues. With 6 bases removed from V and 0 bases from J, the gap between germline ends came to 14 bases. Germline CDR1 MNHEY, CDR2 SVGAGI. The CDR3 spells CASSPEGRYQETQYF. As DNA, the CDR3 is TGTGCCAGCAGCCCCGAGGGACGGTACCAAGAGACCCAGTACTTC.

V is TRBV10-2 and J is TRBJ1-6, with D perhaps TRBD1 (5 bases). CDR1 and CDR2 (germline): WSHSY, SAAADI. This CDR3 has 15 residues. V was shortened by 4 bases and J by 5 bases, with 12 bases between the two germline ends. CDR3 loop: CASSVTGADNSPLHF. The CDR3, as DNA: TGCGCCAGCAGTGTAACTGGGGCCGATAATTCACCCCTCCACTTT.

This chain links TRBV29-1 with TRBJ2-7; 7 nucleotides match TRBD1. This CDR3 region has 13 residues. Losses at the gene ends were 5 bases for V and 2 bases for J; bases not matched to a gene: 6. CDR1 SQVTM and CDR2 ANQGSEA come from the germline V gene. CDR3: CSVRDSPPYEQYF. CDR3 DNA: TGCAGCGTTAGGGACAGTCCCCCCTACGAGCAGTACTTC.

The CDR3 spells CASSFGNLNTEAFF. The CDR3 nucleotides read TGTGCCAGCAGCTTTGGCAATTTGAACACTGAAGCTTTCTTT. The chain links TRBV7-9 to TRBJ1-1, with unresolved D. The CDR3 has 14 residues. CDR1 and CDR2 (germline): SEHNR, FQNEAQ (reference sequence). The V end lost 3 bases, the J end lost 0 bases, and 8 bases lay between the germline ends.

Here the CDR3 reads CASRAGAYEQYF. The DNA for the CDR3 is TGTGCCAGCAGGGCAGGGGCGTACGAGCAGTACTTC. The chain joins TRBV27 to TRBJ2-7; TRBD1 is a possible D gene (6 bases). Germline CDR1 and CDR2: MNHEY and SMNVEV (reference sequence). The V and J ends lost 6 bases and 4 bases respectively, with 10 bases between them. The CDR3 sequence is 12 residues long.

The chain has TRBV28 and TRBJ1-2, with D maybe TRBD1 (5 bases). The CDR3 covers 13 residues. Trimming removed 3 bases at V and 3 bases at J, with 8 bases between. Germline lookup yields CDR1 MDHEN and CDR2 SYDVKM. DNA of the CDR3: TGTGCCAGCAGTTTGGTACAGGACTATGGCTACACCTTC. This sequence encodes CASSLVQDYGYTF.

The J gene is TRBJ1-4, the V gene TRBV19, with D perhaps matching TRBD1 (6 bases). The germline V gene encodes CDR1 LNHDA and CDR2 SQIVND (reference sequence). The germline V and J ends were trimmed by 7 bases and 10 bases, with 22 bases remaining between them. CDR3 length equals 15 residues. Here the CDR3 reads CASNPNRAGRGKLFF. The CDR3 bases are TGTGCCAGTAACCCTAACAGGGCAGGGCGGGGAAAACTGTTTTTT. Looking up the rest from reference TRBV19 and TRBJ1-4 gives the full variable domain: DGGITQSPKYLFRKEGQNVTLSCEQNLNHDAMYWYRQDPGQGLRLIYYSQIVNDFQKGDIAEGYSVSREKKESFPLTVTSAQKNPTAFYLCASNPNRAGRGKLFFGSGTQLSVL.

The rearrangement links TRBV6-5 to TRBJ1-2; D gene uncertain. Trimming pared 4 bases from V and 8 bases from J, leaving 17 bases between. CDR1 is MNHEY, CDR2 SVGAGI, per germline. The CDR3 is 14 amino acids. The CDR3 DNA sequence: TGTGCCAGCAGTTCACGGACCAGTGATGTGGGCTACACCTTC. Residues: CASSSRTSDVGYTF.

Regarding this clone: The junction departs from the called germline gene at one end, perhaps through a read error. The chain is built from TRBV7-2 and TRBJ2-5; TRBD2 matches 12 bases. The germline gives CDR1 SGHTA, CDR2 FQGNSA. This CDR3 contains 14 residues. CDR3 residues: CASSLSRLAGGGDF. The CDR3 region has the DNA TGTGCCAGCAGCCTCAGTCGTCTAGCGGGAGGGGGTGACTTC.

The V and J genes are TRBV5-6 and TRBJ1-6; 9 bases match TRBD1. Germline trimming cut 4 bases from V and 3 bases from J; bases unmatched to any gene: 5. The germline CDR1 and CDR2 sequences are SGHDT and YYEEEE. CDR3 length equals 16 residues. CDR3 nucleotides: TGTGCCAGCAGCGGGACAGGGAACTACTATAATTCACCCCTCCACTTT. As protein: CASSGTGNYYNSPLHF.

V usage is TRBV19 and J usage is TRBJ1-2; weak D call: TRBD1 (5 bases). The germline V gene encodes CDR1 LNHDA and CDR2 SQIVND (reference sequence). This CDR3 is built from 13 residues. V lost 3 bases, J lost 10 bases, and 15 bases lay in between. DNA for the CDR3: TGTGCCAGTAGTATGGCAGGGTCGCGTTCCTACACCTTC. It is translated as CASSMAGSRSYTF.

The CDR3, as DNA: TGTGCCAGCAGTTCCCCTACTAGCATGGGGGACCCCACCGGGGAGCTGTTTTTT. Translation: CASSSPTSMGDPTGELFF. This chain uses TRBV6-2 or TRBV6-3 with TRBJ2-2, with a possible D match to TRBD2 (6 bases). V was clipped by 4 bases and J by 4 bases, with 22 bases between them. Germline CDR1 and CDR2: MNHEY and SVGEGT. CDR3 size: 18 residues.

The gene calls are TRBV15 and TRBJ2-2; D might be TRBD1 (5 bases). Germline CDR1 reads LNHNV; CDR2 reads YYDKDF (reference sequence). Trimming removed 0 bases from V and 5 bases from J, with 16 bases in between. The CDR3 spans 17 residues. In DNA form, the CDR3 reads TGTGCCACCAGCAGAGATTCGGGCAGGGTTCGGACCGGGGAGCTGTTTTTT. This translates into CATSRDSGRVRTGELFF.

V and J are TRBV19 and TRBJ2-3, with D possibly being TRBD2 (6 bases). The germline V and J ends were trimmed by 5 bases and 1 base, with 10 bases remaining between them. The CDR3 has 14 amino acids. Germline V gene sequence: CDR1 LNHDA, CDR2 SQIVND (reference sequence). CDR3 nucleotide sequence: TGTGCCAGTAGTTCCCAGCGGGGCACAGATACGCAGTATTTT. It specifies CASSSQRGTDTQYF.

V gene TRBV7-2 combines with J gene TRBJ1-2, with 7 positions matching TRBD1. The germline V gene has CDR1 SGHTA and CDR2 FQGNSA. The CDR3 has 13 amino acids. V gave up 0 bases and J gave up 8 bases; unmatched junction bases: 3. The CDR3 sequence: CASSLATGEGYTF. The CDR3 DNA reads TGTGCCAGCAGCTTAGCAACAGGGGAGGGCTACACCTTC.

V and J are TRBV18 and TRBJ1-2; 8 bases are shared with TRBD1. The CDR3 is 15 amino acids. Trimming cost V 2 bases and J 5 bases; bases outside gene matches: 7. CDR1 KGHSH and CDR2 LQKENI come from the germline V gene. In DNA, the CDR3 is TGTGCCAGCTCACCAGGGGGACAGGTCAGATATGGCTACACCTTC. It specifies CASSPGGQVRYGYTF.

The chain couples TRBV2 to TRBJ1-5; D remains unclear. CDR3 length: 14 residues. Germline V gene data show CDR1 as SNHLY and CDR2 as FYNNEI. Trimming shortened V by 6 bases and J by 4 bases, and 13 bases separated the two germline ends. The CDR3 is CASRSATRNQPQHF. For the CDR3, the DNA is TGTGCCAGCAGATCAGCCACCCGTAATCAGCCCCAGCATTTT.

The rearrangement joins TRBV19 to TRBJ1-3; D possibly corresponds to TRBD1 (6 bases). Trimming removed 5 bases from V and 0 bases from J, with 8 bases in between. The CDR3 has 14 residues. Germline V gene sequence: CDR1 LNHDA, CDR2 SQIVND (reference sequence). The CDR3 here is CASSSGDSGNTIYF. The CDR3 DNA reads TGTGCCAGTAGTTCAGGGGACTCTGGAAACACCATATATTTT.

This clone has just one count. The chain couples TRBV11-3 to TRBJ2-2; D is tentatively TRBD1 or TRBD2 (5 bases each). Per the germline V gene, CDR1 is SGHNT and CDR2 is YENEEA. Trimming removed 5 bases from V and 3 bases from J, with 22 bases in between. CDR3 length equals 18 residues. The CDR3 spells CASSPGRGAGRDTGELFF. The CDR3 DNA sequence: TGTGCCAGCAGCCCCGGAAGAGGGGCAGGGCGGGACACCGGGGAGCTGTTTTTT.